This T cell receptor beta chain is drawn from a study of blood T cells in healthy people across ages. Donors gave roughly 9.1 milliliters of peripheral blood apiece. Trimming shortened V by 2 bases and J by 3 bases, and 11 bases separated the two germline ends. The CDR3 runs 15 residues. Germline V gene data show CDR1 as MNHEY and CDR2 as SVGAGI. Next came a second PCR, run for about 7 to 12 cycles, which used a sample-barcoded 5' primer along with a J-beta primer mix. TCRdb re-derived calls from the 5' RACE reads in MiXCR, one entry per CDR3 protein. Of about 640,000 distinct CDR3 sequences listed, approximately 59% are singletons.

The clonotype was recovered from a man aged 60 to 75 in good health. The source material was blood. The chain carries TRBV6-5 and TRBJ2-1; maybe TRBD2 (5 bases). The CDR3 nucleotides are TGTGCCAGCAGTTACGAGGGTGCAGACTACAATGAGCAGTTCTTC. Protein sequence: CASSYEGADYNEQFF.